The entry below describes one T cell receptor (beta chain). The data stem from a study of blood T cell repertoires in COVID-19. Across the whole study: Sites across the United States, Italy and Spain contributed samples from acute and convalescent COVID-19. PBMCs, B-cell-depleted T cells, or T cells were the source of the cDNA or gDNA that made up the material.

With V trimmed by 3 bases and J by 10 bases, 15 bases remained unmatched. Germline V gene sequence: CDR1 KGHSH, CDR2 LQKENI. CDR3 length: 17 amino acids. Per the original data handling: Estimates of nucleated cell counts were drawn from the amplification of reference gene primers. Clones were sequenced by immunoSEQ multiplex PCR, and TCRdb holds only the in-frame ones, with some missing. V, J and clone size derive from that table, while D and trimming were established from the DNA sequence. The data show a few hundred thousand clones, roughly 89% seen once. Patients from Seattle were sampled longitudinally, starting during active infection.

The rearrangement joins TRBV18 to TRBJ1-5; TRBD1 agrees at 10 bases. The source material was peripheral blood. The origin of this receptor is a woman aged 25 to 39 with COVID-19, enrolled during active disease. CDR3 sequence reads: CASSPRGPGQGGFPQHF. The CDR3 coding sequence is TGTGCCAGCTCACCGCGGGGCCCTGGACAGGGGGGATTTCCCCAGCATTTT.